Listed below are T cell receptor beta chains from one sample, sequenced in a study of identical twins. TCRdb fed the 5' RACE reads into MiXCR, producing one record per CDR3 protein. Of 1.5 million to 2 million distinct CDR3 sequences detected, less than 35% appear once; the ten largest clones hold 0.27%. Sequenced input: cord blood. These receptors came from a newborn girl in good health. CDR3s include the opening cysteine and the closing phenylalanine or tryptophan. D genes are given only for firm matches. Rows give clone size only sometimes, using once, few, many, or a class for an expanded clone.

v_call: TRBV5-1; clone_size: NA; j_call: TRBJ1-1; d_call: TRBD1; cdr3_aa: CASSVGQGLYTEAFF; cdr3_nt: TGCGCCAGCAGCGTAGGACAGGGATTGTACACTGAAGCTTTCTTT
v_call: TRBV6-2/TRBV6-3; clone_size: NA; j_call: TRBJ1-5; d_call: TRBD1; cdr3_aa: CASTFEVAGGFHQPQHF; cdr3_nt: TGTGCCAGCACCTTCGAAGTGGCAGGGGGGTTTCATCAGCCCCAGCATTTT
v_call: TRBV2; clone_size: NA; j_call: TRBJ2-7; d_call: NA; cdr3_aa: CASSEADVYNEQYF; cdr3_nt: TGTGCCAGCAGTGAGGCGGACGTTTACAATGAGCAGTACTTC
v_call: TRBV20-1; clone_size: few; j_call: TRBJ1-2; d_call: NA; cdr3_aa: CSAGAYGYTF; cdr3_nt: TGCTCCGCGGGGGCCTATGGCTACACCTTC
v_call: TRBV7-9; clone_size: few; j_call: TRBJ2-5; d_call: NA; cdr3_aa: CASSLDSIVSLETQYF; cdr3_nt: TGTGCCAGCAGCTTAGATTCCATAGTATCGCTAGAGACCCAGTACTTC
v_call: TRBV4-2; clone_size: NA; j_call: TRBJ2-7; d_call: NA; cdr3_aa: CASSRGLYNEQYF; cdr3_nt: TGTGCCAGCAGTCGCGGACTCTACAATGAGCAGTACTTC
v_call: TRBV3-1; clone_size: NA; j_call: TRBJ2-1; d_call: TRBD2; cdr3_aa: CASGQAGAGEQFF; cdr3_nt: TGTGCCAGCGGCCAAGCGGGGGCAGGTGAGCAGTTCTTC
v_call: TRBV3-1; clone_size: NA; j_call: TRBJ2-5; d_call: NA; cdr3_aa: CASSQDSGWGTQYF; cdr3_nt: TGTGCCAGCAGCCAAGACAGCGGCTGGGGGACCCAGTACTTC
v_call: TRBV5-1; clone_size: NA; j_call: TRBJ2-1; d_call: TRBD2; cdr3_aa: CASSLAAIAGGPYNEQFF; cdr3_nt: TGCGCCAGCAGCTTGGCAGCGATAGCGGGAGGGCCCTACAATGAGCAGTTCTTC
v_call: TRBV12-3/TRBV12-4; clone_size: many; j_call: TRBJ2-5; d_call: TRBD1; cdr3_aa: CASSPGTGQETQYF; cdr3_nt: TGTGCCAGCAGTCCCGGGACAGGGCAAGAGACCCAGTACTTC
v_call: TRBV5-1; clone_size: NA; j_call: TRBJ2-5; d_call: TRBD2; cdr3_aa: CASKATGGTETQYF; cdr3_nt: TGCGCCAGTAAAGCAACGGGGGGGACTGAGACCCAGTACTTC
v_call: TRBV5-6; clone_size: few; j_call: TRBJ2-3; d_call: NA; cdr3_aa: CPSSFNSISTDTQYF; cdr3_nt: TGTCCCAGCAGTTTCAACAGTATTAGCACAGATACGCAGTATTTT
v_call: TRBV7-9; clone_size: NA; j_call: TRBJ1-4; d_call: NA; cdr3_aa: CASSNAGENEKLFF; cdr3_nt: TGTGCCAGCAGTAACGCAGGGGAAAATGAAAAACTGTTTTTT
v_call: TRBV18; clone_size: many; j_call: TRBJ2-3; d_call: TRBD2; cdr3_aa: CASSPPGLAVDTQYF; cdr3_nt: TGTGCCAGCTCACCACCGGGACTAGCGGTAGATACGCAGTATTTT
v_call: TRBV28; clone_size: NA; j_call: TRBJ1-2; d_call: NA; cdr3_aa: CASSLRIAGYTF; cdr3_nt: TGTGCCAGCAGTCTCCGGATAGCTGGCTACACCTTC
v_call: TRBV20-1; clone_size: NA; j_call: TRBJ1-1; d_call: NA; cdr3_aa: CSARGTRAEAFF; cdr3_nt: TGCAGTGCTAGAGGGACAAGGGCTGAAGCTTTCTTT
v_call: TRBV29-1; clone_size: many; j_call: TRBJ2-1; d_call: NA; cdr3_aa: CSVVPRYNEQFF; cdr3_nt: TGCAGCGTTGTTCCTCGCTACAATGAGCAGTTCTTC
v_call: TRBV18; clone_size: few; j_call: TRBJ2-7; d_call: NA; cdr3_aa: CASSRRDGSLYEQYF; cdr3_nt: TGTGCCAGCTCACGCCGGGACGGGTCACTTTACGAGCAGTACTTC
v_call: TRBV10-1; clone_size: NA; j_call: TRBJ2-3; d_call: TRBD2; cdr3_aa: CASSKIGSGVLDTQYF; cdr3_nt: TGCGCCAGCAGCAAAATCGGTAGCGGGGTCCTGGATACGCAGTATTTT
v_call: TRBV3-1; clone_size: few; j_call: TRBJ2-1; d_call: TRBD2; cdr3_aa: CASSPTSGGQFF; cdr3_nt: TGTGCCAGCAGCCCGACTAGCGGGGGGCAGTTCTTC
v_call: TRBV12-5; clone_size: few; j_call: TRBJ1-5; d_call: NA; cdr3_aa: CASGFGNQPQHF; cdr3_nt: TGTGCTAGTGGTTTTGGAAATCAGCCCCAGCATTTT
v_call: TRBV2; clone_size: NA; j_call: TRBJ2-3; d_call: TRBD1; cdr3_aa: CASGDRGWDTQYF; cdr3_nt: TGTGCCAGCGGGGACAGGGGGTGGGATACGCAGTATTTT
v_call: TRBV4-1; clone_size: NA; j_call: TRBJ2-7; d_call: NA; cdr3_aa: CASSLPEPLGYEQYF; cdr3_nt: TGCGCCAGCAGCCTACCGGAGCCTTTGGGCTACGAGCAGTACTTC
v_call: TRBV25-1; clone_size: many; j_call: TRBJ1-5; d_call: NA; cdr3_aa: CASSGRSNQPQHF; cdr3_nt: TGTGCCAGCAGTGGACGGAGCAATCAGCCCCAGCATTTT
v_call: TRBV3-1; clone_size: NA; j_call: TRBJ2-1; d_call: NA; cdr3_aa: CASRPADRPGNEQFF; cdr3_nt: TGTGCCAGCAGACCAGCGGATCGCCCCGGCAATGAGCAGTTCTTC
v_call: TRBV14; clone_size: few; j_call: TRBJ2-7; d_call: NA; cdr3_aa: CASSQVRGGEQYF; cdr3_nt: TGTGCCAGCAGCCAAGTACGAGGTGGCGAGCAGTACTTC
v_call: TRBV28; clone_size: NA; j_call: TRBJ1-6; d_call: TRBD1; cdr3_aa: CASSFPGTGNSPLHF; cdr3_nt: TGTGCCAGCAGTTTCCCCGGGACAGGGAATTCACCCCTCCACTTT
v_call: TRBV29-1; clone_size: few; j_call: TRBJ1-1; d_call: TRBD1; cdr3_aa: CSVADRGSAEAFF; cdr3_nt: TGCAGCGTTGCCGACAGGGGCTCGGCTGAAGCTTTCTTT
v_call: TRBV2; clone_size: few; j_call: TRBJ1-2; d_call: NA; cdr3_aa: CASSADLGVYGYTF; cdr3_nt: TGTGCCAGCAGTGCAGATCTGGGGGTATACGGCTACACCTTC
v_call: TRBV20-1; clone_size: NA; j_call: TRBJ1-5; d_call: TRBD1; cdr3_aa: CSAREDRGYQPQHF; cdr3_nt: TGCAGTGCTAGAGAGGACAGGGGCTACCAGCCCCAGCATTTT
v_call: TRBV6-1; clone_size: NA; j_call: TRBJ2-3; d_call: NA; cdr3_aa: CASSLLVITDTQYF; cdr3_nt: TGTGCCAGCAGCTTACTAGTTATCACAGATACGCAGTATTTT
v_call: TRBV7-9; clone_size: NA; j_call: TRBJ2-3; d_call: NA; cdr3_aa: CASSRTTDGTQYF; cdr3_nt: TGTGCCAGCAGTAGAACGACGGATGGTACGCAGTATTTT
v_call: TRBV20-1; clone_size: NA; j_call: TRBJ1-1; d_call: NA; cdr3_aa: CSARESFGGNTEAFF; cdr3_nt: TGCAGTGCTAGAGAGTCGTTCGGGGGGAACACTGAAGCTTTCTTT
v_call: TRBV29-1; clone_size: NA; j_call: TRBJ1-5; d_call: NA; cdr3_aa: CSVEDHARGGNQPQHF; cdr3_nt: TGCAGCGTTGAAGATCATGCCAGGGGAGGGAATCAGCCCCAGCATTTT